Below, 21 T cell receptor beta chains from the same sample are listed, as sequenced in a study of siplizumab effects on memory and regulatory T cells. The method was immunoSEQ multiplex PCR; TCRdb's version includes in-frame clones alone and lacks a portion of them. The sample has 15,000 to 20,000 clones, about 45% seen once. Coculture of the mixed lymphocyte reaction cells took place at 37 degrees C and lasted under seven days. These receptors have no identified antigens. Material: CFSE-low (dividing) CD4+ T cells sorted from an allogeneic mixed lymphocyte reaction. Receptor source: a human donor in good health; the cells came from an allogeneic mixed lymphocyte reaction. Some clones in this sample may be carry-over from other donors' samples.

The CDR3 DNA reads TGTGCCAGCTCACAGGCCTTCGATGAAAAACTGTTTTTT. Translation: CASSQAFDEKLFF. The genes are TRBV18 and TRBJ1-4; unclear D gene. Trimming took off 4 bases at V and 6 bases at J, with 9 bases between the two ends. The germline V gene has CDR1 KGHSH and CDR2 LQKENI. CDR3 length: 13 amino acids.

This chain uses TRBV5-4 with TRBJ2-1; D ambiguous. V was trimmed by 2 bases and J by 7 bases, leaving 13 bases between them. This CDR3 comprises 14 residues. Germline assignment: CDR1 SGHNT and CDR2 YYREEE (reference sequence). The CDR3 sequence: CASSLLSGRNEQFF. CDR3 in DNA: TGTGCCAGCAGCTTATTATCCGGGCGTAATGAGCAGTTCTTC.

The chain recombines TRBV5-1 with TRBJ2-7; 8 bases are a match to TRBD1. J gave up 3 bases and V 2 bases, and 4 bases lay outside the gene matches. Germline CDR1 is SGHRS and CDR2 is YFSETQ. The CDR3 is made up of 14 amino acids. In nucleotides, the CDR3 is TGCGCCAGCAGCTTAATCGGACAGGGCTACGAGCAGTACTTC. It specifies CASSLIGQGYEQYF.

V usage is TRBV5-4 and J usage is TRBJ1-2; D gene unclear. This CDR3 has 13 amino acids. From germline, CDR1 is SGHNT and CDR2 YYREEE (reference sequence). The V gene lost 0 bases and the J gene lost 7 bases, with 10 bases spanning the gap. In DNA, the CDR3 is TGTGCCAGCAGCTTGGACGGCGTGGCTGGCTACACCTTC. Translation gives CASSLDGVAGYTF. The variable domain in full, completed from reference TRBV5-4 and TRBJ1-2, reads ETGVTQSPTHLIKTRGQQVTLRCSSQSGHNTVSWYQQALGQGPQFIFQYYREEENGRGNFPPRFSGLQFPNYSSELNVNALELDDSALYLCASSLDGVAGYTFGSGTRLTVV.

This clone has more than one count but fewer than ten. CDR3 DNA sequence: TGCGCCAGCAGCTTTCGCCAGGGAGACTCTGGCTACACCTTC. It specifies CASSFRQGDSGYTF. The chain recombines TRBV5-1 with TRBJ1-2, with D maybe TRBD1 (5 bases). This CDR3 is 14 amino acids long. V lost 2 bases, J lost 7 bases, and 15 bases lay in between. Germline lookup yields CDR1 SGHRS and CDR2 YFSETQ. The full variable domain, completed using reference TRBV5-1 and TRBJ1-2, is KAGVTQTPRYLIKTRGQQVTLSCSPISGHRSVSWYQQTPGQGLQFLFEYFSETQRNKGNFPGRFSGRQFSNSRSEMNVSTLELGDSALYLCASSFRQGDSGYTFGSGTRLTVV.

This clone was recorded only once. The CDR3 DNA reads TGTGCCAGCAGCGGTGTACGTGGGGTTGGCGAGCAGTACTTC. The encoded protein is CASSGVRGVGEQYF. The chain is built from TRBV11-2 and TRBJ2-7; no definite D call. The CDR3 extends over 14 amino acids. The germline CDR1 and CDR2 sequences are SGHAT and FQNNGV. V lost 5 bases, J lost 6 bases, and 17 bases lay in between.

This clone was seen only a few times. The chain carries TRBV6-1 and TRBJ1-2; D gene ambiguous. Germline assignment: CDR1 MNHNS and CDR2 SASEGT. CDR3 length: 12 residues. The V gene lost 5 bases and the J gene lost 5 bases, with 9 bases spanning the gap. Here the CDR3 DNA reads TGTGCCAGCAGTCCTCTCGTTTATGGCTACACCTTC. Protein product: CASSPLVYGYTF.

This clone was seen a few times. This chain uses TRBV11-3 with TRBJ2-1, with unresolved D. V shed 2 bases and J shed 8 bases, with 7 bases lying between them. This CDR3 is 12 amino acids long. Germline V gene data show CDR1 as SGHNT and CDR2 as YENEEA. This CDR3 is CASSLRGYEQFF. In DNA, the CDR3 is TGTGCCAGCAGCTTACGAGGTTATGAGCAGTTCTTC.

This clone was observed a handful of times. V gene TRBV18 combines with J gene TRBJ2-7; 9 bases align to TRBD2. The CDR3 loop spans 14 amino acids. Germline V lookup: CDR1 KGHSH, CDR2 LQKENI. V lost 6 bases to trimming and J lost 3 bases; unmatched junction nucleotides: 6. CDR3 amino acids: CASSSLAGNYEQYF. CDR3 sequence (DNA): TGTGCCAGCTCGTCACTAGCGGGCAACTACGAGCAGTACTTC. Full variable domain (remainder filled in from reference TRBV18 and TRBJ2-7): NAGVMQNPRHLVRRRGQEARLRCSPMKGHSHVYWYRQLPEEGLKFMVYLQKENIIDESGMPKERFSAEFPKEGPSILRIQQVVRGDSAAYFCASSSLAGNYEQYFGPGTRLTVT.

Sample share makes this clone medium-sized. This chain uses TRBV9 with TRBJ2-5; 11 bases are shared with TRBD2. Germline V gives CDR1 SGDLS, CDR2 YYNGEE. V gave up 1 base and J gave up 1 base; unmatched junction bases: 6. This CDR3 is 17 amino acids long. Here the CDR3 reads CASSVTLAGGFQETQYF. CDR3 DNA sequence: TGTGCCAGCAGCGTAACCCTAGCGGGAGGATTCCAAGAGACCCAGTACTTC.

V and J are TRBV27 and TRBJ1-2; a weak D match, TRBD1 (6 bases). CDR1 and CDR2 from the germline V gene are MNHEY and SMNVEV (reference sequence). Trimming removed 0 bases at V and 7 bases at J, with 12 bases between. CDR3 length: 14 residues. The CDR3 loop is CASSLSDSMVGYTF. For the CDR3, the DNA is TGTGCCAGCAGTTTATCGGACAGCATGGTTGGCTACACCTTC.

The chain carries TRBV10-3 and TRBJ2-7; D gene unclear. The germline V gene has CDR1 ENHRY and CDR2 SYGVKD. This CDR3 contains 15 residues. With 2 bases removed from V and 1 base from J, the gap between germline ends came to 12 bases. CDR3 in amino acids: CAISERLDLSYEQYF. CDR3 DNA: TGTGCCATCAGTGAGAGGCTGGACCTATCCTACGAGCAGTACTTC.

J is TRBJ1-2 and V is TRBV6-6, with 7 nucleotides matching TRBD1. CDR3 length: 14 residues. In germline, CDR1 is MNHNY, CDR2 SVGAGI (reference sequence). V trimming: 6 bases; J trimming: 7 bases; junction bases outside the gene matches: 11. CDR3 protein: CASRIHGQESGYTF. The CDR3 DNA reads TGTGCCAGCAGGATCCACGGACAGGAAAGTGGCTACACCTTC.

Sample share makes this clone medium-sized. The chain links TRBV16 to TRBJ2-2; D gene uncertain. The V end was cut by 0 bases, the J end by 7 bases, with 9 bases between. The CDR3 totals 14 residues. Germline lookup yields CDR1 KGHSY and CDR2 FQNENV. CDR3 DNA sequence: TGTGCCAGCAGCCAATCGGGCTCGTTCGGGGAGCTGTTTTTT. As protein: CASSQSGSFGELFF. The entire variable domain, with the rest obtained from reference TRBV16 and TRBJ2-2, is as follows: GEEVAQTPKHLVRGEGQKAKLYCAPIKGHSYVFWYQQVLKNEFKFLISFQNENVFDETGMPKERFSAKCLPNSPCSLEIQATKLEDSAVYFCASSQSGSFGELFFGEGSRLTVL.

The chain employs TRBV6-1 and TRBJ2-7, with 8 bases aligning to TRBD1. J was trimmed by 6 bases and V by 7 bases; bases with no gene match: 2. The CDR3 extends over 11 amino acids. Germline V lookup: CDR1 MNHNS, CDR2 SASEGT. CDR3: CASTGGSEQYF. Here the CDR3 DNA reads TGTGCCAGCACAGGGGGCTCCGAGCAGTACTTC.

A note on this clone: An end of the junction does not agree with germline; a read error may underlie this. The gene calls are TRBV19 and TRBJ2-5, with a possible D match to TRBD2 (6 bases). Near its end, the DNA agrees better with TRBJ2-7, so the J call may be wrong. Germline assignment: CDR1 LNHDA and CDR2 SQIVND (reference sequence). CDR3 length: 15 amino acids. The CDR3 region has the DNA TGTGCCAGTAGTATCAGACTAGTGGGATCCTTCGAGCAGTACTTC. It translates to CASSIRLVGSFEQYF.

This clone is labeled as medium-sized (0.01 to 0.1%). The chain has TRBV18 and TRBJ1-1; 11 bases are a match to TRBD1. Trimming at V came to 6 bases and at J to 2 bases, leaving 2 bases not matched to a gene. The CDR3 spans 14 residues. The germline V gene has CDR1 KGHSH and CDR2 LQKENI. CDR3 nucleotide sequence: TGTGCCAGCTCGCGGACAGGGGGCAACACTGAAGCTTTCTTT. Translation gives CASSRTGGNTEAFF.

Judged by abundance, this clone is medium-sized. The CDR3 DNA reads TGTGCCAGCAGGTTAGTCCCAGGGTTAAACACTGAAGCTTTCTTT. It specifies CASRLVPGLNTEAFF. The chain joins TRBV27 to TRBJ1-1; possible D gene TRBD1, 5 bases. V was shortened by 6 bases and J by 2 bases, with 16 bases between the two germline ends. The germline gives CDR1 MNHEY, CDR2 SMNVEV (reference sequence). The CDR3 length is 15 residues.

V is TRBV5-8 and J is TRBJ2-2; 7 nucleotides align to TRBD2. Germline trimming cut 2 bases from V and 5 bases from J; bases unmatched to any gene: 6. The CDR3 is made up of 15 amino acids. Germline V CDR1 and CDR2: SGHTS, YDEGEE. CDR3 DNA sequence: TGTGCCAGCAGCTTATGGGAGGGGATTACCGGGGAGCTGTTTTTT. Translated: CASSLWEGITGELFF.

This chain connects TRBV21-1 to TRBJ2-7; TRBD2 is the table's D call and was not checked against the DNA. TRBV21-1 is described as a pseudogene. CDR3 length: 16 amino acids. The CDR3 reads CASSKELASPWAEQYF. The DNA for the CDR3 is TGTGCCAGCAGCAAAGAGCTAGCGTCCCCCTGGGCCGAGCAGTACTTC.

The V call is TRBV7-2, the J call TRBJ2-7; 10 bases line up with TRBD2. The germline V gene has CDR1 SGHTA and CDR2 FQGNSA. The CDR3 sequence is 15 residues long. V lost 7 bases, J lost 4 bases, and 10 bases stayed unmatched. The CDR3 loop is CASNQDASGSYEQYF. The CDR3 bases are TGTGCCAGCAACCAGGATGCTAGCGGGAGTTACGAGCAGTACTTC.